A selection of T cell receptor beta chains follows, all from one sample in a study of T-cell reconstitution after alpha-beta-depleted transplantation in children. A single record per CDR3 protein comes from TCRdb applying MiXCR to the PCR reads. The data show about 580,000 distinct CDR3 sequences, roughly 30% seen once. The sequenced sample was PBMCs, obtained before TCRalphabeta/CD19-depleted stem cell transplant. These receptors were obtained from a boy under three years old with Wiskott-Aldrich syndrome, due to receive a stem cell transplant. The CDR3 runs from the conserved cysteine through the conserved F or W. The order of the fields is D gene, V gene, clone size, J gene, CDR3 protein, CDR3 DNA. D genes are given only for firm matches. Size is stated for part of the rows, as once, few or many counts, or as a class when the clone is expanded.

>-|TRBV7-9|-|TRBJ2-3
CASSPTVTQYF
TGTGCCAGCAGCCCCACGGTTACGCAGTATTTT
>-|TRBV7-9|-|TRBJ2-2
CASSLPRGQSPGELFF
TGTGCCAGCAGCTTACCCAGGGGCCAGAGCCCCGGGGAGCTGTTTTTT
>-|TRBV21-1|-|TRBJ1-5
CASLFGRGAGQPQHF
-
>TRBD2|TRBV11-2|-|TRBJ2-1
CASSLGREGLYNEQFF
TGTGCCAGCAGCTTAGGGCGGGAGGGCCTCTACAATGAGCAGTTCTTC
>-|TRBV4-1|-|TRBJ1-5
CASSQEPAYSNQPQHF
TGCGCCAGCAGCCAGGAACCAGCCTATAGCAATCAGCCCCAGCATTTT
>-|TRBV7-6|-|TRBJ1-4
CASSLEDEKLFF
TGTGCCAGCAGCTTAGAGGATGAAAAACTGTTTTTT
>-|TRBV4-2|-|TRBJ2-5
CASSQQGETQYF
TGTGCCAGCAGCCAACAGGGGGAGACCCAGTACTTC
>TRBD1|TRBV7-6|-|TRBJ2-7
CASSRGRTGGNTYEQYF
TGTGCCAGCAGCCGCGGACGGACAGGGGGAAACACCTACGAGCAGTACTTC
>TRBD2|TRBV13|-|TRBJ2-2
CASSVTLGLAGGTGELFF
TGTGCCAGCAGCGTAACCCTGGGACTAGCGGGAGGAACCGGGGAGCTGTTTTTT
>-|TRBV7-2|once|TRBJ2-3
CASSRDFGTQYF
TGTGCCAGCAGCAGGGACTTTGGAACGCAGTATTTT
>-|TRBV20-1|-|TRBJ1-2
CSALEGMYGYTF
TGCAGTGCTTTGGAAGGGATGTATGGCTACACCTTC
>-|TRBV6-1|-|TRBJ1-5
CASSEAQSWTVRMGNQPQHF
TGTGCCAGCAGTGAAGCCCAATCCTGGACGGTCAGGATGGGCAATCAGCCCCAGCATTTT
>TRBD1|TRBV10-3|-|TRBJ2-7
CAISEPPLGTGGHEQYF
TGTGCCATCAGTGAGCCGCCCTTGGGGACAGGGGGCCACGAGCAGTACTTC